This TCR beta chain comes out of a study of persistence of HIV-infected CD4 T cells. The libraries were made with immunoSEQ version 4 in survey mode. Sequenced by immunoSEQ multiplex PCR; TCRdb stores in-frame clones only, minus some. The sample consists of more than 35,000 clones, roughly nine tenths of them appearing once. The CDR3 is 12 amino acids. V lost 6 bases, J lost 1 base, and 4 bases lay in between. Germline V gives CDR1 LNHDA, CDR2 SQIVND (reference sequence). Nonspecific anti-CD3/anti-CD28 bead stimulation represents the broad CD4+ T cell repertoire. Responding CD4+ T cells were sorted by upregulation of both CD40 ligand and CD69. Before stimulation, PBMCs underwent CD8+ T cell depletion. This clone turned up a few times. Antigen: not known.

The J gene is TRBJ2-1, the V gene TRBV19, with D unresolved. The clonotype was recovered from an adult man with HIV who was CMV-seropositive. The specimen was CD4+ T cells sorted from PBMCs after roughly 19-hour stimulation, collected from a patient who received antiretroviral therapy. CDR3 loop: CASRESYNEQFF. CDR3 bases: TGTGCCAGTAGGGAGTCCTACAATGAGCAGTTCTTC.